The 9 T cell receptor beta chains reported below all come from one sample, sequenced in a study of regulatory T cells in long-lasting Graves disease. Time point defined: persistent/refractory GD, antithyroid drugs over 5 years with positive TRAb. Extracted RNA from PBMCs served as the source of the TCR library. Libraries of TCR beta came from iRepertoire HTBI primers plus Arm-PCR of CDR3 regions. TCRdb reprocessed the multiplex PCR reads via MiXCR and lists one record per CDR3 protein. The table lists more than 350,000 distinct CDR3 sequences, 21% of them singletons. The specimen was peripheral blood mononuclear cells (PBMCs), collected when the disease was refractory, from a patient treated with antithyroid drugs. The origin of the receptors is a female donor with Graves disease.

The table lists this clonotype with many counts. The genes are TRBV3-1 and TRBJ1-2, with a weak D call TRBD1 (5 bases). In germline, CDR1 is LGHDT, CDR2 YNNKEL (reference sequence). With 4 bases removed from V and 5 bases from J, the gap between germline ends came to 23 bases. This CDR3 has 17 residues. The CDR3 protein is CASSPFFRSGYWYGYTF. As DNA, the CDR3 is TGTGCCAGCAGCCCATTCTTCCGGTCAGGGTATTGGTATGGCTACACCTTC.

As to this clonotype: This may come from a read error, since a much larger clone is one base off. The chain recombines TRBV7-2 with TRBJ2-2; D is undetermined. The CDR3 totals 13 residues. Trimming took off 5 bases at V and 3 bases at J, with 7 bases between the two ends. Germline loops: CDR1 SGHTA, CDR2 FQGNSA. The CDR3 here is CASSPQYTGELFF. As DNA, the CDR3 is TGTGCCAGCAGCCCACAGTACACCGGGGAGCTGTTTTTT.

Regarding this clonotype: With a much larger clone just one base away, this may be a read error. This CDR3 is missing its conserved last phenylalanine or tryptophan, likely due to a read error. This rearrangement joins TRBV11-2 to TRBJ2-2, with 13 bases lining up with TRBD2. After removal of 3 bases from V and 2 bases from J, the junction contained 3 bases not matched to a gene. CDR1 and CDR2 (germline): SGHAT, FQNNGV. The CDR3 is made up of 17 amino acids. DNA of the CDR3: TGTGCCAGCAGCTTCGGGACTAGCGGGGTAAACACCGGGGAGCTGTTTTCT. Translating it yields CASSFGTSGVNTGELFS.

This clonotype came up once. A read error likely explains this, since a far larger clone differs by one base. The chain uses TRBV28 and TRBJ1-4, with a possible D match to TRBD1 (6 bases). The DNA end favors TRBJ1-6, so the J call may be wrong. This CDR3 has 15 residues. Germline V gene lookup returns CDR1 MDHEN and CDR2 SYDVKM. CDR3 protein: CTSSPPQGWNSPLHF. In nucleotides, the CDR3 is TGTACCAGCAGTCCCCCCCAGGGGTGGAATTCACCCCTCCACTTT.

The rearrangement joins TRBV12-3 or TRBV12-4 to TRBJ1-6; perhaps TRBD1 as D (5 bases). This CDR3 has 15 amino acids. Trimming pared 0 bases from V and 9 bases from J, leaving 12 bases between. This chain's CDR3 is CASSLAGTSFSPLHF. The CDR3 bases are TGTGCCAGCAGTTTAGCCGGGACCTCATTTTCACCCCTCCACTTT.

This clonotype has a count of ten or more. The chain couples TRBV11-3 to TRBJ2-2; D is uncertain. Germline loops: CDR1 SGHNT, CDR2 YENEEA. CDR3 size: 15 residues. Trimming stripped 1 base from V and 4 bases from J, with 10 bases between. CDR3 amino acids: CASSLGVGRTGELFF. For the CDR3, the DNA is TGTGCCAGCAGCTTAGGGGTGGGCCGCACCGGGGAGCTGTTTTTT.

The rearrangement links TRBV20-1 to TRBJ2-7; TRBD2 matches at 8 bases. Germline V gives CDR1 DFQATT, CDR2 SNEGSKA (reference sequence). This CDR3 is built from 15 residues. V shed 4 bases, J shed 2 bases, and the junction held 10 bases outside the gene matches. Written as DNA, the CDR3 is TGCAGTGCTAACCGGGAGGGCCGGGGGCCCTACGAGCAGTACTTC. Protein sequence: CSANREGRGPYEQYF.

This clonotype has just a few counts. A read error is likely here: a far larger clone is one base away. The chain carries TRBV27 and TRBJ2-7; D is possibly TRBD1 (5 bases). The CDR3 loop spans 12 amino acids. Per germline, CDR1 MNHEY and CDR2 SMNVEV (reference sequence). The CDR3 bases are TGTGCCGGCAGCCCCGACAGCTACGAGCAGTACTTC. It encodes CAGSPDSYEQYF.

The rearrangement links TRBV27 to TRBJ1-4; no clear D. CDR3 length: 13 residues. Germline V CDR1 and CDR2: MNHEY, SMNVEV (reference sequence). With 8 bases removed from V and 4 bases from J, the gap between germline ends came to 11 bases. Written as DNA, the CDR3 is TGTGCCAGCGGCTGGCAGAGTAATGAAAAACTGTTTTTT. Translating gives CASGWQSNEKLFF.